The clone carrying this T cell receptor (beta chain) has ten or more counts. Its target is not known. This record belongs to a study of breast tumors, draining lymph nodes, adjacent tissues. General observations from the study: Luminal-like breast cancer showed significantly higher tumor–nontumor repertoire similarity than basal-like. Tumors had less TCR diversity than lymph nodes, more than nontumor tissue. The data were judged consistent with most tumor T cells coming from lymph node and expanding in tumor.

Using its own MiXCR run on the multiplex PCR reads, TCRdb lists one record per CDR3 protein. Among roughly 23,000 distinct CDR3 sequences listed, around two thirds were seen once. Unmatched junction bases numbered 7, after V lost 0 bases and J lost 6 bases. Per the germline V gene, CDR1 is MNHEY and CDR2 is SVGEGT. This CDR3 has 16 residues. This chain joins TRBV6-2 or TRBV6-3 and TRBJ1-5; 8 nucleotides agree with TRBD1. Sequencing was carried out using tumor-adjacent breast tissue. This sequence was found in a female donor with breast cancer. Some clones in this sample may be carry-over from other donors' samples. CDR3 amino acids: CASSYSQGAAGQPQHF. The CDR3 bases are TGTGCCAGCAGTTACTCGCAGGGGGCGGCGGGTCAGCCCCAGCATTTT.